Following are 15 T cell receptor beta chains from one sample sequenced in a study of T cell repertoires in cytomegalovirus infection (dated by TCRdb to the late 2010s). Reading the label with the study, this specimen's treatment or condition is: in vitro stimulation with specific CMV peptide epitopes to enrich CMV-specific T cells. Sequencing took place on an Illumina HiSeq 1500. TCRdb reran the public reads through fastp at Q25 and MiXCR, keeping productive beta chains. Each entry merges the rows of one CDR3 protein and shows their most common DNA and genes. Here the sample has under 850,000 distinct CDR3 sequences; around 31% occur a single time. The ten largest make up around a sixth of the sample. Which antigens these TCRs recognize remains unknown. Material: cultured PBMCs, obtained from culture after CMV antigen stimulation. These receptors came from a human donor in good health (CMV status not recorded). Some clones in this sample may be carry-over from other donors' samples.

The rearrangement uses TRBV7-2 and TRBJ1-2; D not certain. Trimming took off 5 bases at V and 2 bases at J, with 12 bases between the two ends. The length of the CDR3 is 14 residues. Germline lookup yields CDR1 SGHTA and CDR2 FQGNSA. The CDR3 region is CASSRDSQNYGYTF. Written as DNA, the CDR3 is TGTGCCAGCAGCCGAGACTCACAGAACTATGGCTACACCTTC.

The rearrangement joins TRBV12-3 or TRBV12-4 to TRBJ2-7; D assignment may be TRBD1 or TRBD2 (5 bases each). The CDR3 is 13 residues long. Trimming pared 6 bases from V and 0 bases from J, leaving 9 bases between. CDR3 bases: TGTGCCAGCAGCCGGGGCATCTCCTACGAGCAGTACTTC. Amino acids: CASSRGISYEQYF.

J is TRBJ2-7 and V is TRBV7-2, with D unclear. The CDR3 spans 13 residues. Trimming took 5 bases from V and 1 from J, leaving 9 bases between them. Germline assignment: CDR1 SGHTA and CDR2 FQGNSA. The CDR3 here is CASSLPESYEQYF. CDR3 coding DNA: TGTGCCAGCAGCCTTCCCGAGTCCTACGAGCAGTACTTC.

V is TRBV5-1 and J is TRBJ2-7; maybe TRBD1 (6 bases). Germline loops: CDR1 SGHRS, CDR2 YFSETQ. The ends were cut back, 6 bases at V and 2 bases at J, with 12 bases in the middle. The CDR3 has 13 residues. Here the CDR3 DNA reads TGCGCCAGCAAAGAACAGGGAACCTACGAGCAGTACTTC. As protein: CASKEQGTYEQYF.

This clonotype occurred a few times. V is TRBV7-2 and J is TRBJ2-7; 13 nucleotides match TRBD2. The junction had 8 bases not matched to a gene; V was cut back by 6 bases and J by 9 bases. Germline CDR1 reads SGHTA; CDR2 reads FQGNSA. The CDR3 length is 14 residues. CDR3 residues: CASRPGGTSGAQYF. CDR3 in DNA: TGTGCCAGCAGACCCGGGGGGACTAGCGGGGCGCAGTACTTC.

The V gene is TRBV20-1, the J gene TRBJ2-7; 10 nucleotides align to TRBD2. CDR3 length: 15 residues. The V and J ends lost 0 bases and 4 bases, in that order; junction bases with no gene match: 6. Germline-derived CDR1 and CDR2 are DFQATT and SNEGSKA (reference sequence). CDR3 in DNA: TGCAGTGCTAGAGACCCTCGACTAGCGGGTTACGAGCAGTACTTC. Protein: CSARDPRLAGYEQYF.

The V gene is TRBV7-6, the J gene TRBJ1-1; 10 bases map to TRBD1. The V gene's germline CDR1 is SGHVS and CDR2 FNYEAQ. V was pared by 5 bases and J by 5 bases, with 17 bases of the junction left unmatched. CDR3 length: 18 residues. CDR3 sequence (DNA): TGTGCCAGCAGCCGGCCGACAGGGGGCGAACAGAAGGGGACTGAAGCTTTCTTT. It specifies CASSRPTGGEQKGTEAFF. Together with reference TRBV7-6 and TRBJ1-1, the CDR3 gives the full variable domain: GAGVSQSPRYKVTKRGQDVALRCDPISGHVSLYWYRQALGQGPEFLTYFNYEAQQDKSGLPNDRFSAERPEGSISTLTIQRTEQRDSAMYRCASSRPTGGEQKGTEAFFGQGTRLTVV.

The chain combines TRBV27 with TRBJ1-6; 7 bases fit TRBD1. With V trimmed by 6 bases and J by 6 bases, 11 bases remained unmatched. The CDR3 runs to 16 residues. CDR1 is MNHEY and CDR2 is SMNVEV in the germline V gene (reference sequence). The CDR3 nucleotides read TGTGCCAGCAGAAGACAGGGTTCCGTGAGTAATTCACCCCTCCACTTT. Translating it yields CASRRQGSVSNSPLHF.

The V and J genes are TRBV12-3 or TRBV12-4 and TRBJ2-1; 7 nucleotides line up with TRBD2. This CDR3 is 15 amino acids long. J was trimmed by 7 bases and V by 5 bases; bases with no gene match: 11. The CDR3 bases are TGTGCCAGCAGTCAACGGGAGGCCGGTTATAATGAGCAGTTCTTC. This sequence encodes CASSQREAGYNEQFF.

V is TRBV27 and J is TRBJ2-5; D is unclear. CDR1 is MNHEY, CDR2 SMNVEV, per germline (reference sequence). V was cut by 3 bases and J by 7 bases, with 15 bases left in between. This CDR3 comprises 14 residues. CDR3 in DNA: TGTGCCAGCAGTTTCGGTACCCAGCCAGCGACCCAGTACTTC. Translated, it gives CASSFGTQPATQYF.

This clonotype has only a few counts. The chain joins TRBV11-1 to TRBJ1-2; a weak D match, TRBD1 (5 bases). CDR3 length: 14 residues. Per the germline V gene, CDR1 is SGHAT and CDR2 is FQDESV (reference sequence). The V end was cut by 2 bases, the J end by 4 bases, with 11 bases between. In nucleotides, the CDR3 is TGTGCCAGCAGCTTAAGGACCGGGGCCTATGGCTACACCTTC. Amino acid sequence: CASSLRTGAYGYTF.

This clonotype occurred a few times. The gene calls are TRBV12-3 or TRBV12-4 and TRBJ1-1, with 8 bases fitting TRBD1. The J segment lost 13 bases and the V segment lost 1 base, leaving 8 bases of the junction unmatched. This CDR3 comprises 13 residues. The CDR3 loop is CASSLDGGQGVFF. In nucleotides, the CDR3 is TGTGCCAGCAGTTTAGATGGAGGACAGGGAGTTTTCTTT.

The chain combines TRBV7-8 with TRBJ2-7; possibly TRBD1 for D (5 bases). Germline V gene data show CDR1 as SGHVS and CDR2 as FQNEAQ. The germline V and J ends were trimmed by 5 bases and 5 bases, with 19 bases remaining between them. This CDR3 has 15 residues. The CDR3 sequence: CASSPERLGLHEQYF. In nucleotides, the CDR3 is TGTGCCAGCAGCCCGGAACGCTTGGGGCTCCACGAGCAGTACTTC.

This chain uses TRBV4-2 with TRBJ2-2; D is undetermined. CDR3 length: 12 amino acids. Trimming removed 1 base from V and 5 bases from J, with 2 bases in between. The germline V gene encodes CDR1 LGHNA and CDR2 YNFKEQ. This CDR3 reads CASSQVTGELFF. CDR3 nucleotides: TGTGCCAGCAGCCAAGTGACCGGGGAGCTGTTTTTT.

The CDR3 sequence: CASNPLQGGGELFF. The CDR3 region has the DNA TGTGCCAGCAATCCCCTACAGGGTGGCGGGGAGCTGTTTTTT. The chain combines TRBV12-3 or TRBV12-4 with TRBJ2-2; weak D call: TRBD1 (6 bases). Trimming took 7 bases from V and 7 from J, leaving 16 bases between them. CDR3 length: 14 amino acids.